A single sample gave rise to the 24 T cell receptor beta chains below, sequenced in a study of cytomegalovirus exposure and HLA in healthy donors. PCR involved 60 Vbeta and 13 Jbeta primers. Profiled with immunoSEQ multiplex PCR; TCRdb holds only in-frame clones, not every one. The sample lists some 120,000 clones, roughly 70% occurring once. Material: PBMCs. The origin of the receptors is a woman aged 40 to 50 in good health and CMV-seropositive.

This chain connects TRBV9 to TRBJ1-6; TRBD1 is a possible D gene (5 bases). Germline values: CDR1 SGDLS, CDR2 YYNGEE. The CDR3 sequence is 15 residues long. The germline V and J ends were trimmed by 0 bases and 5 bases, with 9 bases remaining between them. Here the CDR3 reads CASSVGGVHNSPLHF. Written as DNA, the CDR3 is TGTGCCAGCAGCGTAGGGGGCGTTCATAATTCACCCCTCCACTTT.

This clone was found once. The genes are TRBV7-9 and TRBJ1-4; 7 nucleotides agree with TRBD1. With 5 bases clipped from V and 3 bases from J, the junction kept 9 bases outside the gene matches. Germline values: CDR1 SEHNR, CDR2 FQNEAQ (reference sequence). CDR3 size: 16 residues. This CDR3 is CASSPTGTWSNEKLFF. The CDR3 DNA is TGTGCCAGCAGCCCGACAGGGACTTGGTCTAATGAAAAACTGTTTTTT.

By proportion, this clone is medium-sized. The chain joins TRBV7-2 to TRBJ2-1; 9 positions agree with TRBD2. The CDR3 is made up of 16 amino acids. Trimming at V came to 1 base and at J to 1 base, leaving 2 bases not matched to a gene. Germline V gene sequence: CDR1 SGHTA, CDR2 FQGNSA. The CDR3 coding sequence is TGTGCCAGCAGCTTAGACAGCGGGAGGTCCTACAATGAGCAGTTCTTC. This sequence encodes CASSLDSGRSYNEQFF.

The V and J genes are TRBV15 and TRBJ2-7, with 8 bases matching TRBD2. Germline V gene data show CDR1 as LNHNV and CDR2 as YYDKDF (reference sequence). This CDR3 spans 14 amino acids. After removal of 1 base from V and 9 bases from J, the junction contained 8 bases not matched to a gene. The CDR3 region is CATSRAGGPRTQYF. For the CDR3, the DNA is TGTGCCACCAGCAGAGCGGGAGGGCCGCGAACGCAGTACTTC.

This clone showed up just once. The rearrangement joins TRBV19 to TRBJ2-7, with a tentative D call TRBD2 (5 bases). Trimming removed 4 bases from V and 2 bases from J, with 12 bases in between. The CDR3 has 14 amino acids. Looked up from germline, CDR1 is LNHDA and CDR2 is SQIVND (reference sequence). Here the CDR3 reads CASSTSGYPYEQYF. Here the CDR3 DNA reads TGTGCCAGTAGTACATCGGGATACCCCTACGAGCAGTACTTC.

The V and J genes are TRBV7-9 and TRBJ1-2; D is possibly TRBD1 (6 bases). Germline CDR1 reads SEHNR; CDR2 reads FQNEAQ (reference sequence). The CDR3 is made up of 12 amino acids. Trimming took off 2 bases at V and 8 bases at J, with 9 bases between the two ends. In nucleotides, the CDR3 is TGTGCCAGCAGCTTATGGGGGGGCGGCTACACCTTC. It translates to CASSLWGGGYTF.

V gene TRBV28 combines with J gene TRBJ1-4; D may be TRBD1 (5 bases). Germline CDR1 and CDR2: MDHEN and SYDVKM. Deletions cut 7 bases from V and 7 bases from J, with 16 bases between. CDR3 length: 14 residues. The CDR3 spells CASTLGQETEKLFF. CDR3 sequence (DNA): TGTGCCAGCACCCTCGGACAAGAAACTGAAAAACTGTTTTTT.

This chain links TRBV4-3 with TRBJ2-2, with D unclear. This CDR3 region has 16 residues. V dropped 0 bases and J dropped 6 bases, with 14 bases sitting between them. Germline CDR1 reads LGHNA; CDR2 reads YSLEER. The CDR3 loop is CASSQEEALSSGELFF. CDR3 DNA: TGCGCCAGCAGCCAAGAAGAGGCACTAAGCTCCGGGGAGCTGTTTTTT.

The rearrangement uses TRBV5-4 and TRBJ2-6; D uncertain. The CDR3 extends over 17 amino acids. The germline V and J ends were trimmed by 2 bases and 0 bases, with 12 bases remaining between them. Germline V gene lookup returns CDR1 SGHNT and CDR2 YYREEE (reference sequence). The CDR3, as DNA: TGTGCCAGCAGCTTTGTCCCTTCCCCCTCTGGGGCCAACGTCCTGACTTTC. Encoded protein: CASSFVPSPSGANVLTF.

V usage is TRBV2 and J usage is TRBJ1-4; TRBD1 agrees at 8 bases. The trim removed 4 bases at V and 8 bases at J, leaving 9 bases unmatched. Germline lookup yields CDR1 SNHLY and CDR2 FYNNEI. The CDR3 totals 15 residues. The DNA of the CDR3 is TGTGCCAGCAGTGGGGGGGACAGGATCGACGAAAAACTGTTTTTT. Its translation: CASSGGDRIDEKLFF.

The V gene is TRBV29-1, the J gene TRBJ2-1; D is possibly TRBD2 (6 bases). Trimming stripped 7 bases from V and 8 bases from J, with 15 bases between. This CDR3 contains 12 residues. The germline V gene has CDR1 SQVTM and CDR2 ANQGSEA. The CDR3 bases are TGCAGCGCCCGGGAGCCGATCGATGAGCAGTTCTTC. It codes for CSAREPIDEQFF.

The chain employs TRBV28 and TRBJ2-7; weak D call: TRBD1 (5 bases). There are 14 residues in the CDR3. Trimming stripped 5 bases from V and 0 bases from J, with 11 bases between. Germline loops: CDR1 MDHEN, CDR2 SYDVKM. In DNA, the CDR3 is TGTGCCAGCAGTGTTCAGGGAAACTCCTACGAGCAGTACTTC. Translated, it gives CASSVQGNSYEQYF.

This clone was picked up a small number of times. The chain combines TRBV5-6 with TRBJ2-5, with 7 bases fitting TRBD2. Trimming at V came to 0 bases and at J to 5 bases, leaving 7 bases not matched to a gene. This CDR3 comprises 15 residues. Germline CDR1 is SGHDT and CDR2 is YYEEEE. CDR3 region: CASSLVVGGLETQYF. In DNA, the CDR3 is TGTGCCAGCAGCTTGGTTGTGGGAGGGCTGGAGACCCAGTACTTC.

This chain joins TRBV11-2 and TRBJ1-1; D perhaps matches TRBD1 (6 bases). V was cut by 6 bases and J by 6 bases, with 11 bases left in between. The CDR3 covers 12 residues. CDR1 is SGHAT, CDR2 FQNNGV, per germline. The CDR3 reads CASRKQGAEAFF. The DNA for the CDR3 is TGTGCCAGCAGGAAACAGGGAGCTGAAGCTTTCTTT.

The chain carries TRBV10-2 and TRBJ2-1; TRBD2 is a possible D gene (6 bases). The germline V gene encodes CDR1 WSHSY and CDR2 SAAADI. CDR3 length: 11 amino acids. V gave up 10 bases and J gave up 6 bases, with 10 bases separating them. The CDR3 spells CATRGFNEQFF. CDR3 nucleotides: TGCGCCACCCGGGGGTTCAATGAGCAGTTCTTC.

The rearrangement joins TRBV7-3 to TRBJ2-1, with 9 bases identical to TRBD1. The CDR3 consists of 14 residues. V gave up 4 bases and J gave up 8 bases; unmatched junction bases: 6. Germline CDR1 reads SGHTA; CDR2 reads FQGTGA. CDR3 coding DNA: TGTGCCAGCAGCTGGGGGACAGGGACCGATGAGCAGTTCTTC. This sequence encodes CASSWGTGTDEQFF.

The J gene is TRBJ1-1, the V gene TRBV12-2. TRBV12-2 is listed as a pseudogene. The CDR3 loop spans 15 amino acids. This chain's CDR3 is CASRAGRGRDTEAFF. CDR3 coding DNA: TGTGCAAGTCGCGCCGGTCGCGGGAGGGACACTGAAGCTTTCTTT.

The chain has TRBV7-3 and TRBJ1-1, with unresolved D. CDR1 is SGHTA, CDR2 FQGTGA, per germline. V lost 2 bases, J lost 3 bases, and 16 bases lay in between. The CDR3 is 16 amino acids. In DNA, the CDR3 is TGTGCCAGCAGCTTAGATTCTACAGTGCGGGACACTGAAGCTTTCTTT. Residues: CASSLDSTVRDTEAFF.

This clone was seen a single time. This chain connects TRBV5-4 to TRBJ2-5; 9 nucleotides align to TRBD2. The CDR3 runs to 14 residues. Germline V gene lookup returns CDR1 SGHNT and CDR2 YYREEE (reference sequence). The ends lost 2 bases at V and 2 bases at J; junction bases unmatched: 1. CDR3 coding DNA: TGTGCCAGCAGCTTCGGACTAGCGCAAGAGACCCAGTACTTC. Protein sequence: CASSFGLAQETQYF.

V usage is TRBV7-9 and J usage is TRBJ2-7; no reliable D call. In germline, CDR1 is SEHNR, CDR2 FQNEAQ (reference sequence). Between the trimmed V and J ends, which lost 2 bases and 5 bases, there was a span of 4 bases. CDR3 length: 11 residues. CDR3 sequence (DNA): TGTGCCAGCAGCTTAACAGACGAGCAGTACTTC. Translation gives CASSLTDEQYF.

This clone has just one count. The genes are TRBV5-3 and TRBJ2-1, with 7 bases matching TRBD1. TRBV5-3 is placed among ORFs of uncertain function. Trimming removed 1 base from V and 6 bases from J; junction bases left unmatched: 4. The CDR3 runs 14 residues. CDR3 sequence (DNA): TGTGCCAGAAGCTTGTTGACAGGGTGCAATGAGCAGTTCTTC. Encoded protein: CARSLLTGCNEQFF.

The chain has TRBV27 and TRBJ2-7; D is possibly TRBD2 (5 bases). CDR1 MNHEY and CDR2 SMNVEV come from the germline V gene (reference sequence). V lost 1 base to trimming and J lost 7 bases, with 8 bases between them. This CDR3 comprises 12 residues. The CDR3 nucleotides read TGTGCCAGCAGTTTATTATCGGGGGAGCAGTACTTC. This encodes CASSLLSGEQYF.

The chain combines TRBV2 with TRBJ2-1, with 10 bases lining up with TRBD2. The V and J ends lost 3 bases and 7 bases, in that order; junction bases with no gene match: 6. Germline loops: CDR1 SNHLY, CDR2 FYNNEI. This CDR3 is 15 amino acids long. The CDR3 here is CASSELTSGKNEQFF. The CDR3 bases are TGTGCCAGCAGTGAGCTCACTAGCGGGAAGAATGAGCAGTTCTTC. The variable domain in full, completed from reference TRBV2 and TRBJ2-1, reads EPEVTQTPSHQVTQMGQEVILRCVPISNHLYFYWYRQILGQKVEFLVSFYNNEISEKSEIFDDQFSVERPDGSNFTLKIRSTKLEDSAMYFCASSELTSGKNEQFFGPGTRLTVL.

The rearrangement uses TRBV5-1 and TRBJ1-1; no clear D. CDR1 and CDR2 from the germline V gene are SGHRS and YFSETQ. V was shortened by 0 bases and J by 6 bases, with 12 bases between the two germline ends. There are 14 residues in the CDR3. CDR3 residues: CASSLDRQVAEAFF. CDR3 coding DNA: TGCGCCAGCAGCTTGGATCGGCAGGTCGCTGAAGCTTTCTTT.